This passage covers 5 T cell receptor beta chains from one sample sequenced in a study of T cell changes during pregnancy in multiple sclerosis. Assay used: immunoSEQ multiplex PCR; TCRdb lists only in-frame clones, some missing. The sample has 15,000 to 20,000 clones; roughly 84% are singletons. This specimen was CD8+ T cells from peripheral blood mononuclear cells, taken after pregnancy. These receptors all come from a female donor with multiple sclerosis, enrolled in a pregnancy study.

The chain is built from TRBV9 and TRBJ1-1, with TRBD1 identical over 7 bases. This CDR3 contains 15 residues. In germline, CDR1 is SGDLS, CDR2 YYNGEE. The V gene end was trimmed by 5 bases and the J gene end by 7 bases; junction bases not matched to a gene: 14. The DNA of the CDR3 is TGTGCCAGCAGTCCGAACAGGGGCGACCGGGATGAAGCTTTCTTT. Its translation is CASSPNRGDRDEAFF.

The chain combines TRBV7-2 with TRBJ2-5; 12 nucleotides align to TRBD2. With 7 bases clipped from V and 5 bases from J, the junction kept 11 bases outside the gene matches. The CDR3 covers 16 residues. Per germline, CDR1 SGHTA and CDR2 FQGNSA. The CDR3 is CASTHGLAGMGETQYF. In DNA, the CDR3 is TGTGCCAGCACCCATGGACTAGCGGGGATGGGGGAGACCCAGTACTTC.

The rearrangement joins TRBV9 to TRBJ2-7, with D possibly matching TRBD1 (6 bases). The CDR3 is 15 amino acids. Germline V lookup: CDR1 SGDLS, CDR2 YYNGEE. The ends were cut back, 0 bases at V and 3 bases at J, with 13 bases in the middle. CDR3 bases: TGTGCCAGCAGCGTAGCCCCAGGGGTTGACTACGAGCAGTACTTC. This gives the protein CASSVAPGVDYEQYF.

This rearrangement joins TRBV6-6 to TRBJ2-7; weak D call: TRBD2 (6 bases). The CDR3 spans 15 residues. The V and J ends lost 2 bases and 3 bases respectively, with 14 bases between them. Per the germline V gene, CDR1 is MNHNY and CDR2 is SVGAGI (reference sequence). The CDR3 DNA follows: TGTGCCAGCAGTTACGGCGGGGATACCGACTACGAGCAGTACTTC. This translates into CASSYGGDTDYEQYF.

The CDR3 spells CSVPDRGLLAQHF. CDR3 DNA: TGCAGCGTCCCTGACAGGGGTCTCTTGGCCCAGCATTTT. The chain is built from TRBV29-1 and TRBJ1-5, with 8 positions matching TRBD1. The CDR3 has 13 residues. V trimming: 6 bases; J trimming: 11 bases; junction bases outside the gene matches: 12. Germline V CDR1 and CDR2: SQVTM, ANQGSEA.